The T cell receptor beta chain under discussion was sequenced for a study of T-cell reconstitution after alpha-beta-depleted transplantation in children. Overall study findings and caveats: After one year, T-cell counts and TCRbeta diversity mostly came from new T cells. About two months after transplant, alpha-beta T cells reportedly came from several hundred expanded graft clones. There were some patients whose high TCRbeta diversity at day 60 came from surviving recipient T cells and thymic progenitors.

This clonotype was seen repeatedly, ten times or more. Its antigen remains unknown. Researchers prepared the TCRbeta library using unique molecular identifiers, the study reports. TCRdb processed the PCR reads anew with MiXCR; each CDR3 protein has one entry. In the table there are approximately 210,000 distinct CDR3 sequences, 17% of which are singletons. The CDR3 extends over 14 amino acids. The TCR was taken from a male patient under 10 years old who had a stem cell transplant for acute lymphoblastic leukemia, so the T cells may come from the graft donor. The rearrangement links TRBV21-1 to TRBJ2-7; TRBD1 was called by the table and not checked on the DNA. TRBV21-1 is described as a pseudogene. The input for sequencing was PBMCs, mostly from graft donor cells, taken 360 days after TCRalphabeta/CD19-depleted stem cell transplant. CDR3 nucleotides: TGTGCCAGCAGCCCCCGGGACAGTTCCTACGAGCAGTACTTC. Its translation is CASSPRDSSYEQYF.